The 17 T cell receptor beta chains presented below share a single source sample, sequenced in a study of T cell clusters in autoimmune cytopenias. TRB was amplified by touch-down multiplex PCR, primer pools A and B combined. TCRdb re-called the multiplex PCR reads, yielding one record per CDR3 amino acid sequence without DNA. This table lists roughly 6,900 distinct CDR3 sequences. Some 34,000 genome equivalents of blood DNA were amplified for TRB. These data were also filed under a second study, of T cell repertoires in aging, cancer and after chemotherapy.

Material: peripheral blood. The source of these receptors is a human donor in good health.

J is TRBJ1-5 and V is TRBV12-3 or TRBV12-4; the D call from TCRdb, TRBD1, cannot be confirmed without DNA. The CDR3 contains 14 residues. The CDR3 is CASSLVREGQPQHF.

The CDR3 loop is CASSLRLASETQYF. J is TRBJ2-5 and V is TRBV5-4; the TCRdb D gene call, TRBD2, has no DNA to confirm it. The CDR3 loop spans 14 amino acids. Germline V lookup: CDR1 SGHNT, CDR2 YYREEE (reference sequence).

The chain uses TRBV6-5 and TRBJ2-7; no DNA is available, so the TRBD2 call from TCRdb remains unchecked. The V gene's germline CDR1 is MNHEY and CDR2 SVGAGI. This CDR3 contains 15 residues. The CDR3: CASRVAGDSLYEQYF.

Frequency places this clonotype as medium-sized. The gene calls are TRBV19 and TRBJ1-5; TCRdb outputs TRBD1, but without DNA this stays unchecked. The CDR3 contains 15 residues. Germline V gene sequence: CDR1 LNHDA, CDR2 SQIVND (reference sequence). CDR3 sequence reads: CASSPRRTGNQPQHF.

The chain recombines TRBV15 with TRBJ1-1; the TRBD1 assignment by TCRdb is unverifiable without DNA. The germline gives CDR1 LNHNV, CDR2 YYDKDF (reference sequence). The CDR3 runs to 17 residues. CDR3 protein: CATSRSTWGAGNTEAFF.

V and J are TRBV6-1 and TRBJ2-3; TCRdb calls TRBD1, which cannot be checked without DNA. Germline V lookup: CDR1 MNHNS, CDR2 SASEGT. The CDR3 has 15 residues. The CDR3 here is CASSDKGGAPDTQYF.

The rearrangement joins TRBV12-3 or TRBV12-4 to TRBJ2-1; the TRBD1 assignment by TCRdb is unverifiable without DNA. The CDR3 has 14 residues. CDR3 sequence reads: CASSFEQGHNEQFF.

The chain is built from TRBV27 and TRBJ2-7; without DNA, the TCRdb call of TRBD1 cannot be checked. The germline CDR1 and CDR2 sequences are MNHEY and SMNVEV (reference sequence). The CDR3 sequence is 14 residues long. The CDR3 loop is CASSSKPGAYEQYF.

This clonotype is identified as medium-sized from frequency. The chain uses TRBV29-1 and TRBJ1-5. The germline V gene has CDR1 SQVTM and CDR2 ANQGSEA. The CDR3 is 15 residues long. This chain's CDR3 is CSVAGEGYSNQPQHF.

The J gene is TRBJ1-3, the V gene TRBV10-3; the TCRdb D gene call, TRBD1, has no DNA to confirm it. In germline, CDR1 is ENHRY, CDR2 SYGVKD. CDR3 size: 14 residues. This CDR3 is CAISADRDGNTIYF.

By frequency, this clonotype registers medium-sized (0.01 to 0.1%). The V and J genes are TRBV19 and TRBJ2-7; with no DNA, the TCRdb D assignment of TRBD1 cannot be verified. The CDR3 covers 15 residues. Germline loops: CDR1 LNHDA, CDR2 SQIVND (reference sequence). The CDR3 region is CASTNGQGARYEQYF. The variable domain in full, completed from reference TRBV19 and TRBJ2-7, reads DGGITQSPKYLFRKEGQNVTLSCEQNLNHDAMYWYRQDPGQGLRLIYYSQIVNDFQKGDIAEGYSVSREKKESFPLTVTSAQKNPTAFYLCASTNGQGARYEQYFGPGTRLTVT.

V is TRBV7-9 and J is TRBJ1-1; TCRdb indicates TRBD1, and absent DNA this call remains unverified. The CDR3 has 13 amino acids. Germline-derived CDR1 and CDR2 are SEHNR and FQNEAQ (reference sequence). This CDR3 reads CASRHRGHTEAFF.

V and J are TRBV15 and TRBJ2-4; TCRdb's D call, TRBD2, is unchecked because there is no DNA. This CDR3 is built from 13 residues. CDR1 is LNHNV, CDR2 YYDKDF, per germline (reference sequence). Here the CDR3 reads CATSRGLDDIQYF.

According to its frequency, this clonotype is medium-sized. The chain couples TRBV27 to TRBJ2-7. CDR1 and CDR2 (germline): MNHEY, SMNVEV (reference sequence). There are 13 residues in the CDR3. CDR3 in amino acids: CASSLSDAAEQYF.

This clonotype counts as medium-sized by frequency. The CDR3 sequence: CSVEWQSYGYTF. V gene TRBV29-1 combines with J gene TRBJ1-2. The germline V gene has CDR1 SQVTM and CDR2 ANQGSEA. The CDR3 runs to 12 residues.

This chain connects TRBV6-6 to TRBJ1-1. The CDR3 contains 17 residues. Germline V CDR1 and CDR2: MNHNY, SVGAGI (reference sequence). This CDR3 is CASSYDNRRALNTEAFF.

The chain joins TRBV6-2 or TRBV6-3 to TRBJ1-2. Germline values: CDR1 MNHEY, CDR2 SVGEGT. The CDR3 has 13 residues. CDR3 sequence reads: CASSYLIRNGYTF.